This TCR beta chain was observed in a study of T cells in Graves' hyperthyroidism and ophthalmopathy. Hyperthyroidism had been newly diagnosed in patients aged 18 to 65, and its duration was under 2 months. Amplified TCR beta CDR3 regions derived from RNA transcripts. The HTBI primer set served for first-round RT-PCR of the TCR CDR3. Each CDR3 protein is one row after TCRdb ran MiXCR on the multiplex PCR reads. The table has 400,000 to 500,000 distinct CDR3 sequences, around an eighth seen once. The CDR3 consists of 14 residues. V was clipped by 3 bases and J by 4 bases; unmatched bases: 5. Sequencing input: blood. The TCR originated in a woman under 30 with Graves' hyperthyroidism. V is TRBV12-3 or TRBV12-4 and J is TRBJ2-5; 7 bases are a match to TRBD2. The CDR3 DNA reads as TGTGCCAGCAGTTTCTTTGGGAGGGCAGAGACCCAGTACTTC. Its protein is CASSFFGRAETQYF.